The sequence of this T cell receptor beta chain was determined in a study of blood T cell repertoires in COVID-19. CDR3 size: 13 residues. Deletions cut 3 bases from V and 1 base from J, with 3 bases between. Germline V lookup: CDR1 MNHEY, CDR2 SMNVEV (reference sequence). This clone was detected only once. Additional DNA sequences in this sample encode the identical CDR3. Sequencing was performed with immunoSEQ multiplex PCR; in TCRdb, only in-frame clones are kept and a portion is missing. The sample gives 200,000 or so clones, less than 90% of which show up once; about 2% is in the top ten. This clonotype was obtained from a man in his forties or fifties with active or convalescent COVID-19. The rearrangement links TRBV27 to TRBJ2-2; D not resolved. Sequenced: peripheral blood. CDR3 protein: CASSFLNTGELFF. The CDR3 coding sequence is TGTGCCAGCAGTTTTCTGAACACCGGGGAGCTGTTTTTT.